Listed below are T cell receptor beta chains from one sample, sequenced in a study of shared clonotypes between healthy human individuals. Sequenced by immunoSEQ multiplex PCR; TCRdb stores in-frame clones only, minus some. Among just over 2,000,000 clones, around 95% were seen once, and the ten largest hold more than 0.1%. Sequencing was performed on naive CD4+ T cells sorted from blood. The receptors were gathered from a man aged 18 to 30 in good health. CDR3s include the opening cysteine and the closing phenylalanine or tryptophan. A D gene is named only where the DNA matches it firmly. Clone size is stated in some rows and not others, as once, few, many or a class when expanded.

-	15	TRBJ2-7	TRBV15	-	TGTGCCACCAGCAGGGAGGCAGGGGGGTCCTACGAGCAGTACTTC	CATSREAGGSYEQYF
-	17	TRBJ2-7	TRBV11-2	-	TGTGCCAGCAGCTCTAGACTCAAGATCGGGAGCCCCTACGAGCAGTACTTC	CASSSRLKIGSPYEQYF
-	15	TRBJ2-7	TRBV6-1	-	TGTGCCAGCAGTACAAAACAGGGAATCTCCTACGAGCAGTACTTC	CASSTKQGISYEQYF
-	15	TRBJ2-6	TRBV6-1	-	TGTGCCAGCAGTGACAGGGTTTCTGGGGCCAACGTCCTGACTTTC	CASSDRVSGANVLTF
-	14	TRBJ1-4	TRBV11-2	TRBD1	TGTGCCAGCAGCGCCGGGACAGGGAATGAAAAACTGTTTTTT	CASSAGTGNEKLFF
-	13	TRBJ1-1	TRBV10-3	TRBD1	TGTGCCATCAGTGCGACAGGGGACACTGAAGCTTTCTTT	CAISATGDTEAFF
-	14	TRBJ2-2	TRBV5-1	-	TGCGCCAGCAGCTCCCAGACACAGACCGGGGAGCTGTTTTTT	CASSSQTQTGELFF
-	17	TRBJ2-7	TRBV11-2	TRBD2	TGTGCCAGCAGCCGGGGACTAGCGGGAGAAAGTTCCTACGAGCAGTACTTC	CASSRGLAGESSYEQYF
-	14	TRBJ2-7	TRBV11-3	-	TGTGCCAGCAGCTTAGATTACTTAAGCAACGAGCAGTACTTC	CASSLDYLSNEQYF
-	15	TRBJ1-2	TRBV27	-	TGTGCCAGCAGTCCTCAGACTGGGATAAGCTATGGCTACACCTTC	CASSPQTGISYGYTF
-	14	TRBJ2-1	TRBV6-5	-	TGTGCCAGCAGTCTCCCCGGGAGTTACAATGAGCAGTTCTTC	CASSLPGSYNEQFF
-	14	TRBJ2-7	TRBV6-6	-	TGTGCCAGCAATTGGAGAGGTGTGGCCTACGAGCAGTACTTC	CASNWRGVAYEQYF
-	13	TRBJ1-2	TRBV10-3	TRBD1	TGTGCCTTCAGGGACAGGGGGCTGGATGGCTACACCTTC	CAFRDRGLDGYTF
once	14	TRBJ2-7	TRBV5-4	-	TGTGCCAGCAGCCCAGGACCCGACTCCTACGAGCAGTACTTC	CASSPGPDSYEQYF
-	13	TRBJ1-1	TRBV6-1	-	TGTGCCAGCAGTGCCGGGAGAGGAACTGAAGCTTTCTTT	CASSAGRGTEAFF
-	14	TRBJ2-7	TRBV18	-	TGTGCCAGCTCACCAACACAGGCCCCCTACGAGCAGTACTTC	CASSPTQAPYEQYF
-	16	TRBJ1-6	TRBV7-2	-	TGTGCCAGCAGCCCTCAGACAGGCATCTATAATTCACCCCTCCACTTT	CASSPQTGIYNSPLHF
-	14	TRBJ2-2	TRBV5-1	-	TGCGCCAGCAGCTTGGGCGGCTGGACCGGGGAGCTGTTTTTT	CASSLGGWTGELFF
-	15	TRBJ1-1	TRBV6-1	TRBD1	TGTGCCAGCAGTGTCCGGGACAGTGCAAACACTGAAGCTTTCTTT	CASSVRDSANTEAFF
once	15	TRBJ2-5	TRBV5-6	TRBD2	TGTGCCAGCAGCTTGTGGGCGGGGGGCCGAGAGACCCAGTACTTC	CASSLWAGGRETQYF
-	15	TRBJ2-5	TRBV5-1	-	TGCGCCAGCAGCTTGGCCGGGCAGGGAGGAGAGACCCAGTACTTC	CASSLAGQGGETQYF
-	17	TRBJ2-1	TRBV7-2	TRBD2	TGTGCCAGCAGCCCAAAAGCGGGCAGCGGGAGGTACAATGAGCAGTTCTTC	CASSPKAGSGRYNEQFF
many	9	TRBJ1-1	TRBV23-1	-	TGCCCCCCTTGTCCTGAAGCTTTCTTT	CPPCPEAFF
few	18	TRBJ1-5	TRBV19	TRBD1	TGTGCCAGTAGAATTAAACCCTCCCGGACAGGGACGGGGCAGCCCCAGCATTTT	CASRIKPSRTGTGQPQHF
-	15	TRBJ1-3	TRBV7-2	-	TGTGCCAGCAGCTTAGTGGGAGTTTCTGGAAACACCATATATTTT	CASSLVGVSGNTIYF
-	13	TRBJ1-2	TRBV30	-	TGTGCCTGGATTCCAGGGGCGGGCTATGGCTACACCTTC	CAWIPGAGYGYTF
once	16	TRBJ1-3	TRBV6-1	-	TGTGCCAGCAGTGAAGGAGTCGCTGGCTCTGGAAACACCATATATTTT	CASSEGVAGSGNTIYF
once	14	TRBJ1-2	TRBV19	TRBD1	TGTGCCAGCCGCACTGGGACAGGGGGTTGGGGCTACACCTTC	CASRTGTGGWGYTF
-	14	TRBJ1-1	TRBV7-2	TRBD1	TGTGCCAGCAGCATGACAGGGATGGGCACTGAAGCTTTCTTT	CASSMTGMGTEAFF
-	14	TRBJ2-7	TRBV27	-	TGTGCCAGCAGTTTACTGTGGAGCTCCTACGAGCAGTACTTC	CASSLLWSSYEQYF
-	17	TRBJ2-7	TRBV30	TRBD1	TGTGCCTGGAGTGTAGGATCTCCCGGGACAGGGGGCTACGAGCAGTACTTC	CAWSVGSPGTGGYEQYF
-	15	TRBJ2-7	TRBV7-9	TRBD1	TGTGCCAGCAGCCTCAAAGGACAGGGCTCCTACGAGCAGTACTTC	CASSLKGQGSYEQYF
-	17	TRBJ1-2	TRBV25-1	TRBD1	TGTGCCAGCAGTGAAGACAGGGGTTTCAGTTTGCCCAAACCTAACACCTTC	CASSEDRGFSLPKPNTF
-	13	TRBJ2-7	TRBV2	-	TGTGCCAGCAATTCTAACAGTCTCTACGAGCAGTACTTC	CASNSNSLYEQYF
-	16	TRBJ2-5	TRBV5-1	TRBD2	TGCGCCAGCAGCCCCGGGACTAGCGGGACCAAAGGGGGCCAGTACTTC	CASSPGTSGTKGGQYF
-	15	TRBJ1-1	TRBV28	TRBD1	TGTGCCAGCACTCCCGGGACAGGTAGGAACACTGAAGCTTTCTTT	CASTPGTGRNTEAFF
-	11	TRBJ2-7	TRBV6-1	-	TGTGCCAGCAGTGAACGCGGGGAGCAGTACTTC	CASSERGEQYF
once	14	TRBJ2-3	TRBV2	-	TGTGCCAGCAGTGACGGCGGTAACACAGATACGCAGTATTTT	CASSDGGNTDTQYF
-	15	TRBJ1-6	TRBV27	TRBD1	TGTGCCAGCACCCCGACAGGGTCCTATAATTCACCCCTCCACTTT	CASTPTGSYNSPLHF
-	15	TRBJ2-1	TRBV7-2	TRBD1	TGTGCCAGCAGCAAAGACAGGGCGGTACACAATGAGCAGTTCTTC	CASSKDRAVHNEQFF
-	14	TRBJ2-7	TRBV6-5	TRBD1	TGTGCCAGCAGTAATGGACAGGGGCCGTACGAGCAGTACTTC	CASSNGQGPYEQYF
-	11	TRBJ2-3	TRBV7-2	-	TGTGCCACCCGGATCACAGATACGCAGTATTTT	CATRITDTQYF
-	14	TRBJ2-2	TRBV5-4	-	TGTGCCAGCAGTAAAGGGGAGCTTGCGGGGGAGCTGTTTTTT	CASSKGELAGELFF
-	15	TRBJ2-1	TRBV27	-	TGTGCCAGCAGTTTGGGGGGTCCCTCCTACAATGAGCAGTTCTTC	CASSLGGPSYNEQFF
-	12	TRBJ2-7	TRBV6-5	-	TGTGCCAGCTCTTTCAACCCCTACGAGCAGTACTTC	CASSFNPYEQYF
-	15	TRBJ2-7	TRBV4-2	-	TGTGCCAGCAGCCAAGATGGGCAGGTGGTAAACGAGCAGTACTTC	CASSQDGQVVNEQYF
-	13	TRBJ1-2	TRBV5-6	-	TGTGCCAGCAGCTTAATGTCGAACTATGGCTACACCTTC	CASSLMSNYGYTF
-	13	TRBJ1-3	TRBV18	-	TGTGCCAGCTCACCAGGCAGTGGAAACACCATATATTTT	CASSPGSGNTIYF
-	17	TRBJ2-3	TRBV5-1	TRBD2	TGCGCCAGCAGCGAACCAACTAGCGGGGCATACACAGATACGCAGTATTTT	CASSEPTSGAYTDTQYF
-	13	TRBJ2-1	TRBV11-2	TRBD2	TGTGCCAGCAGCCCAGCGGGAGCAGGTGAGCAGTTCTTC	CASSPAGAGEQFF
-	14	TRBJ2-4	TRBV9	-	TGTGCCAGCAGCGACGGGGACCCGATAAACATTCAGTACTTC	CASSDGDPINIQYF
-	15	TRBJ2-3	TRBV7-3	TRBD2	TGTGCCAGCAGCAAGGGACTACCGAGCACAGATACGCAGTATTTT	CASSKGLPSTDTQYF
-	13	TRBJ2-7	TRBV28	-	TGTGCCAGCAGTTTATCAGTAGACTACGAGCAGTACTTC	CASSLSVDYEQYF
-	16	TRBJ2-3	TRBV7-2	TRBD2	TGTGCCAGCAGTCTACCGCGGGCTAGCGGGAGAGATACGCAGTATTTT	CASSLPRASGRDTQYF
once	14	TRBJ1-6	TRBV5-4	-	TGTGCCAGCAGCTTGGAAGCGGGGACGGCCTCCCTCCACTTT	CASSLEAGTASLHF
-	13	TRBJ1-2	TRBV6-6	-	TGTGCCAGCACCCGTTCGGAGAACTATGGCTACACCTTC	CASTRSENYGYTF
-	15	TRBJ2-1	TRBV7-2	TRBD1	TGTGCCAGCAGCCTAAGGGGACAGGACAACAATGAGCAGTTCTTC	CASSLRGQDNNEQFF